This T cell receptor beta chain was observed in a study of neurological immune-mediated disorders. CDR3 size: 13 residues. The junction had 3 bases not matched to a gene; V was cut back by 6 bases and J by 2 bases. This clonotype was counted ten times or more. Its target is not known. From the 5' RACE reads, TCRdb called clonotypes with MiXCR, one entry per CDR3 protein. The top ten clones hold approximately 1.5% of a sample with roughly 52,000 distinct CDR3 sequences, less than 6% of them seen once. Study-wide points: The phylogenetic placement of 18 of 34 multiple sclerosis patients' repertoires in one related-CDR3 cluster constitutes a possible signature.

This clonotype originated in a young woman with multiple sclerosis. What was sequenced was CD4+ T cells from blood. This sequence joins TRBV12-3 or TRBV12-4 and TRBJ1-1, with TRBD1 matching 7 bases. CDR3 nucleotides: TGTGCCAGCAGGCGACAGGGTAACACTGAAGCTTTCTTT. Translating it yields CASRRQGNTEAFF.